The 27 T cell receptor beta chains reported below all come from one sample, sequenced in a study of response to subunit inactivated influenza vaccine. TCRdb re-derived calls from the RT-PCR reads in MiXCR, one entry per CDR3 protein. The table records approximately 700,000 distinct CDR3 sequences, approximately 15% of them present only once. Sample: PBMCs from blood, taken 11 to 12 days after vaccination. These receptors came from a man in his fifties or sixties who received an inactivated influenza vaccine.

To note about this clonotype: A much larger clone is a single base away; this may be a read error. The J gene is TRBJ2-2, the V gene TRBV5-1; 9 bases align to TRBD1. The CDR3 consists of 15 residues. In germline, CDR1 is SGHRS, CDR2 YFSETQ. V was clipped by 4 bases and J by 4 bases; unmatched bases: 5. The CDR3 nucleotides are TGCGCCAGCAGCGCCGGGACAGGGTTCACCGGGGAGCTGTTTTTT. Its protein is CASSAGTGFTGELFF.

This clonotype was recorded a few times. The chain is built from TRBV28 and TRBJ1-1, with unresolved D. This CDR3 has 15 amino acids. V was shortened by 2 bases and J by 1 base, with 11 bases between the two germline ends. Germline CDR1 MDHEN, CDR2 SYDVKM. The CDR3 bases are TGTGCCAGCAGTTTAAGTTTATCAGAGAACACTGAAGCTTTCTTT. Translating gives CASSLSLSENTEAFF.

The chain is built from TRBV20-1 and TRBJ2-1; tentatively, D is TRBD1 or TRBD2 (5 bases each). This CDR3 region has 15 residues. The V gene's germline CDR1 is DFQATT and CDR2 SNEGSKA (reference sequence). V shed 3 bases and J shed 7 bases, with 19 bases lying between them. The DNA of the CDR3 is TGCAGTGCTAGCTTCGAATCACCAGGGAGTAATGAGCAGTTCTTC. It yields the protein CSASFESPGSNEQFF.

This chain connects TRBV30 to TRBJ2-2; the match to TRBD1 covers 7 bases. The V gene end was trimmed by 8 bases and the J gene end by 7 bases; junction bases not matched to a gene: 13. CDR1 is GTSNPN, CDR2 SVGIG, per germline (reference sequence). The CDR3 length is 14 residues. The CDR3 region is CARRTGHQGGELFF. CDR3 bases: TGTGCCCGTCGGACAGGCCACCAAGGCGGGGAGCTGTTTTTT.

This clonotype was recorded many times. CDR3: CASSPEGLYNEQFF. The CDR3 DNA is TGCGCCAGCAGCCCGGAGGGACTCTACAATGAGCAGTTCTTC. The chain is built from TRBV4-3 and TRBJ2-1, with D tentatively TRBD2 (6 bases). CDR1 and CDR2 from the germline V gene are LGHNA and YSLEER. The V end was cut by 4 bases, the J end by 3 bases, with 10 bases between. This CDR3 contains 14 residues.

V and J are TRBV5-1 and TRBJ2-3; D is perhaps TRBD1 or TRBD2 (5 bases each). Germline CDR1 is SGHRS and CDR2 is YFSETQ. The CDR3 has 14 residues. V lost 4 bases and J 0 bases, leaving 9 bases between the germline ends. CDR3: CASSLWDSTDTQYF. The CDR3 bases are TGCGCCAGCAGCCTATGGGACAGCACAGATACGCAGTATTTT. Using reference TRBV5-1 and TRBJ2-3 for the parts outside the CDR3, the full variable domain is KAGVTQTPRYLIKTRGQQVTLSCSPISGHRSVSWYQQTPGQGLQFLFEYFSETQRNKGNFPGRFSGRQFSNSRSEMNVSTLELGDSALYLCASSLWDSTDTQYFGPGTRLTVL.

There are a few counts of this clonotype. The chain uses TRBV7-6 and TRBJ1-5, with D possibly TRBD1 on 5 matching bases. Trimming left V 5 bases short and J 3 bases short, with 14 bases between. Germline V gene sequence: CDR1 SGHVS, CDR2 FNYEAQ. CDR3 size: 15 residues. CDR3 nucleotide sequence: TGTGCCAGCAGCGACCTCAGGGCGGCCAATCAGCCCCAGCATTTT. Translation: CASSDLRAANQPQHF.

This chain connects TRBV15 to TRBJ2-7; no reliable D call. The germline CDR1 and CDR2 sequences are LNHNV and YYDKDF (reference sequence). The CDR3 is made up of 13 amino acids. V shed 3 bases and J shed 3 bases, with 9 bases lying between them. The CDR3 reads CATSSRHHYEQYF. The CDR3, as DNA: TGTGCCACCAGCAGCAGACACCACTACGAGCAGTACTTC.

This chain uses TRBV9 with TRBJ2-1; a possible D gene is TRBD1 (5 bases). CDR3 length: 15 amino acids. The V end lost 2 bases, the J end lost 3 bases, and 12 bases lay between the germline ends. Germline V CDR1 and CDR2: SGDLS, YYNGEE. The CDR3 here is CASSVGPRYYNEQFF. The CDR3 DNA reads TGTGCCAGCAGCGTGGGGCCGCGCTACTACAATGAGCAGTTCTTC. Full variable domain (outside the CDR3, taken from reference TRBV9 and TRBJ2-1): DSGVTQTPKHLITATGQRVTLRCSPRSGDLSVYWYQQSLDQGLQFLIQYYNGEERAKGNILERFSAQQFPDLHSELNLSSLELGDSALYFCASSVGPRYYNEQFFGPGTRLTVL.

CDR3 nucleotides: TGTGCCAGCAGTTACTACGACGGGACTAGCGGGATTATTTACGAGCAGTACTTC. Its protein product is CASSYYDGTSGIIYEQYF. The rearrangement uses TRBV6-5 and TRBJ2-7; 13 positions agree with TRBD2. CDR3 length: 18 residues. The V gene end was trimmed by 1 base and the J gene end by 4 bases; junction bases not matched to a gene: 10. Germline V lookup: CDR1 MNHEY, CDR2 SVGAGI.

This clonotype was counted between two and nine times. This chain joins TRBV10-3 and TRBJ1-4; D gene uncertain. The CDR3 consists of 17 residues. Germline CDR1 ENHRY, CDR2 SYGVKD. The V end lost 2 bases, the J end lost 0 bases, and 13 bases lay between the germline ends. CDR3 region: CAISEPPGSATNEKLFF. CDR3 nucleotides: TGTGCCATCAGTGAGCCCCCTGGGTCTGCAACTAATGAAAAACTGTTTTTT.

The chain joins TRBV6-1 to TRBJ2-5, with TRBD1 matching 7 bases. The J segment lost 4 bases and the V segment lost 7 bases, leaving 6 bases of the junction unmatched. In germline, CDR1 is MNHNS, CDR2 SASEGT. This CDR3 comprises 13 residues. As DNA, the CDR3 is TGTGCCAGCACTCAGACAGGGAGAGAGACCCAGTACTTC. Protein sequence: CASTQTGRETQYF.

The chain carries TRBV18 and TRBJ1-4; D gene uncertain. The CDR3 is 17 amino acids. V was trimmed by 4 bases and J by 0 bases, leaving 15 bases between them. Germline CDR1 is KGHSH and CDR2 is LQKENI. CDR3 nucleotide sequence: TGTGCCAGCTCACTCTTAGGTGCGGTCGCAACTAATGAAAAACTGTTTTTT. It codes for CASSLLGAVATNEKLFF.

This clonotype has only a few counts. This chain uses TRBV7-9 with TRBJ2-7; no clear D. CDR1 is SEHNR and CDR2 is FQNEAQ in the germline V gene (reference sequence). V was trimmed by 7 bases and J by 3 bases, leaving 16 bases between them. The CDR3 length is 14 residues. CDR3 nucleotides: TGTGCCAGCACCCCGACCGACCCAATCTACGAGCAGTACTTC. Protein: CASTPTDPIYEQYF.

This clonotype was seen repeatedly, ten times or more. The chain combines TRBV5-1 with TRBJ2-7; maybe TRBD2 (7 bases). This CDR3 has 15 residues. Trimming removed 2 bases at V and 0 bases at J, with 12 bases between. Germline V CDR1 and CDR2: SGHRS, YFSETQ. The CDR3 DNA is TGCGCCAGCAGCTTTGGCGGGGGCAGCTCCTACGAGCAGTACTTC. This codes for CASSFGGGSSYEQYF.

The V gene is TRBV5-1, the J gene TRBJ2-5; D is tentatively TRBD1 or TRBD2 (5 bases each). CDR3 length equals 14 residues. Trimming stripped 5 bases from V and 4 bases from J, with 15 bases between. Germline loops: CDR1 SGHRS, CDR2 YFSETQ. Here the CDR3 DNA reads TGCGCCAGCAGACGGGACGGTCAAAGAGAGACCCAGTACTTC. It yields the protein CASRRDGQRETQYF.

In DNA, the CDR3 is TGTGCCAGCAGCGATCATAAGTTAATGAACACTGAAGCTTTCTTT. Its translation is CASSDHKLMNTEAFF. The chain has TRBV9 and TRBJ1-1; D gene uncertain. The CDR3 length is 15 residues. CDR1 is SGDLS and CDR2 is YYNGEE in the germline V gene. V was trimmed by 3 bases and J by 0 bases, leaving 12 bases between them.

This clonotype was picked up many times. The J gene is TRBJ2-2, the V gene TRBV10-3, with D maybe TRBD1 (5 bases). The germline gives CDR1 ENHRY, CDR2 SYGVKD. V lost 7 bases and J lost 2, with 17 bases in between. The CDR3 contains 16 residues. The CDR3 bases are TGTGCCATCAAACCTGGACAAGCTCTAAACACCGGGGAGCTGTTTTTT. Translated: CAIKPGQALNTGELFF.

The table lists this clonotype with many counts. This chain links TRBV20-1 with TRBJ2-2, with 7 nucleotides matching TRBD1. The CDR3 is 13 amino acids. CDR1 and CDR2 from the germline V gene are DFQATT and SNEGSKA (reference sequence). J gave up 4 bases and V 5 bases, and 4 bases lay outside the gene matches. The CDR3 protein is CSAYDRATGELFF. The CDR3 bases are TGCAGTGCTTACGACAGGGCCACCGGGGAGCTGTTTTTT.

This clonotype has more than one count but fewer than ten. The chain couples TRBV3-1 to TRBJ1-1; 12 nucleotides match TRBD1. V lost 6 bases, J lost 5 bases, and 10 bases stayed unmatched. The CDR3 runs 16 residues. CDR1 is LGHDT and CDR2 is YNNKEL in the germline V gene (reference sequence). The CDR3 nucleotides are TGTGCCAGCAGAGGGGCCGGGACAGGGGGCTTTACTGAAGCTTTCTTT. It is translated as CASRGAGTGGFTEAFF. The complete variable domain, with remaining parts taken from reference TRBV3-1 and TRBJ1-1, reads DTAVSQTPKYLVTQMGNDKSIKCEQNLGHDTMYWYKQDSKKFLKIMFSYNNKELIINETVPNRFSPKSPDKAHLNLHINSLELGDSAVYFCASRGAGTGGFTEAFFGQGTRLTVV.

This clonotype has just a few counts. The V and J genes are TRBV9 and TRBJ2-1; maybe TRBD1 (7 bases). The germline V gene encodes CDR1 SGDLS and CDR2 YYNGEE. V was pared by 0 bases and J by 10 bases, with 14 bases between. The CDR3 contains 14 residues. CDR3 nucleotide sequence: TGTGCCAGCAGCGTAGAAGGCAGGGGGGAGGAGCAGTTCTTC. Amino acids: CASSVEGRGEEQFF.

The chain combines TRBV24-1 with TRBJ2-1; TRBD2 aligns across 9 bases. Losses at the gene ends were 6 bases for V and 3 bases for J; bases not matched to a gene: 2. There are 14 residues in the CDR3. Germline V CDR1 and CDR2: KGHDR, SFDVKD. CDR3 in amino acids: CATSSSGGYNEQFF. In DNA, the CDR3 is TGTGCCACCAGTAGTAGCGGGGGCTACAATGAGCAGTTCTTC.

This sequence joins TRBV6-2 or TRBV6-3 and TRBJ2-5; TRBD1 matches 9 bases. V lost 2 bases to trimming and J lost 2 bases; unmatched junction nucleotides: 6. Germline assignment: CDR1 MNHEY and CDR2 SVGEGT. The CDR3 is made up of 16 amino acids. CDR3 loop: CASSYLSGQGQETQYF. In DNA form, the CDR3 reads TGTGCCAGCAGTTACCTTTCGGGACAGGGTCAAGAGACCCAGTACTTC.

This clonotype has just a few counts. The CDR3 loop reads CASSPGIAVSYEQYF. CDR3 sequence (DNA): TGTGCCAGCAGTCCCGGAATAGCGGTATCCTACGAGCAGTACTTC. The rearrangement uses TRBV12-3 or TRBV12-4 and TRBJ2-7; perhaps TRBD2 as D (6 bases). V dropped 5 bases and J dropped 1 base, with 15 bases sitting between them. The CDR3 sequence is 15 residues long.

The chain employs TRBV2 and TRBJ2-5, with D hard to call. Germline V gene sequence: CDR1 SNHLY, CDR2 FYNNEI. CDR3 length: 14 amino acids. With 1 base removed from V and 4 bases from J, the gap between germline ends came to 10 bases. The CDR3 DNA sequence: TGTGCCAGCAGTGAAGAAAACAGAAGAGAGACCCAGTACTTC. This sequence encodes CASSEENRRETQYF. The full variable domain, rest sourced from reference TRBV2 and TRBJ2-5, is EPEVTQTPSHQVTQMGQEVILRCVPISNHLYFYWYRQILGQKVEFLVSFYNNEISEKSEIFDDQFSVERPDGSNFTLKIRSTKLEDSAMYFCASSEENRRETQYFGPGTRLLVL.

The CDR3 sequence: CASGDMAGNTIYF. In DNA, the CDR3 is TGTGCCAGCGGGGACATGGCTGGAAACACCATATATTTT. This chain uses TRBV6-1 with TRBJ1-3, with TRBD1 as a possible D gene (6 bases). The V end lost 8 bases, the J end lost 2 bases, and 10 bases lay between the germline ends. CDR3 size: 13 residues. CDR1 is MNHNS and CDR2 is SASEGT in the germline V gene.

This clonotype was observed many times. The rearrangement links TRBV29-1 to TRBJ2-2; no clear D gene. This CDR3 comprises 14 residues. The ends were cut back, 1 base at V and 1 base at J, with 7 bases in the middle. Germline-derived CDR1 and CDR2 are SQVTM and ANQGSEA. CDR3 nucleotide sequence: TGCAGCGTTGAAGGGCAGATGAACACCGGGGAGCTGTTTTTT. Translating it yields CSVEGQMNTGELFF.